This T cell receptor (beta chain) was captured in a study of blood T cell repertoires in COVID-19 (dated by TCRdb to the early 2020s). About the full investigation: Collaborator samples came from the United States, Italy and Spain and covered acute and convalescent phases of COVID-19. Subjects who had been exposed to COVID-19, were actively infected with it, or had recovered from it provided the deeply sampled blood TCRbeta repertoires that made up the dataset. The repertoires were made available in a free public database intended to serve as a resource for research on the immune response to SARS-CoV-2. The samples were drawn from the first 160 participants of the ongoing ImmuneRACE study and from about 1,200 subjects provided by 6 global collaborators. Where available, HLA class I and class II types were taken from metadata supplied by the sample provider and were not determined by assay-based typing. The material from the prospective study consisted of cDNA or gDNA derived from T cells, B-cell-depleted T cells, or PBMCs. Nearly every sample came with metadata listing a de-identified subject ID, COVID-19 status, age in years and sex.

Samples from volunteer blood donors who had recovered from COVID-19 were contributed by a second Seattle source. Whole blood was collected in K2EDTA tubes by collaborating institutions according to the institutions' own protocols. For TCRbeta analysis, collaborator samples were shipped as frozen whole blood, as isolated PBMCs, or as DNA extracted from either sample type. Between the V and J ends, shortened by 5 bases and 4 bases respectively, the junction contains 6 bases. Per the germline V gene, SGHVT is the CDR1 and SQSDAQ is the CDR2. The CDR3 has 11 amino acids, counting the end cysteine and phenylalanine. The CDR3 DNA has 33 bases and is translated from base 1. Concerning this clone: No cognate antigen has been identified for it. It has no much larger one-base neighbor in the sample; base qualities were not kept.

Beyond this particular receptor, the publication reports: Clinical and demographic metadata were provided uncurated, with the amount varying by source and participant.

The immunoSEQ Assay, a bias-controlled multiplex PCR, was used to amplify TCRbeta CDR3 regions from genomic DNA. The source study handled its data this way. The number of nucleated cells in each sample was estimated from the amplification of reference gene primers within the assay. To quantify the absolute abundance of each unique TCRbeta CDR3 rearrangement, sequence reads were collapsed and filtered. For each sample, productive Simpson clonality was calculated as the square root of Simpson's diversity index across productive rearrangements. TCRdb re-hosts the immuneACCESS table, in-frame sequences only. Its copies lack some clones; in the studies checked, an unresolved V gene accounts for under half of them, and the cause for the rest is not known. V, J and clone size are taken as reported in that table, and D and trimming were inferred from the DNA itself. The sample table contains around 130,000 clones; only one count was recorded for approximately 83% of them. The top ten constitute around 20% of the sample.

The sequence was collected from a woman in her forties or fifties who had recovered from COVID-19. Sequenced sample: peripheral blood. In this chain, TRBV7-4 is recombined with TRBJ2-7, with the D gene too uncertain to name. The base sequence is TGTGCCAGCAGCCCGAGATACGAGCAGTACTTC. It translates as CASSPRYEQYF.